This T cell receptor (beta chain) was profiled in a study of lymphopenia after photon versus proton radiotherapy. Study-wide findings and caveats: Proton therapy kept repertoires fairly stable, unlike photons, which gained effector/memory cells. Survival link was tested only in deceased patients; proton benefit remains a possibility. After lymphocyte nadir, photon-treated repertoires showed oligoclonal expansion, especially CD8+ Temra.

Per the germline V gene, CDR1 is SGHAT and CDR2 is FQNNGV. This CDR3 is built from 15 residues. Trimming took off 5 bases at V and 6 bases at J, with 19 bases between the two ends. Points on this clone: As yet, its antigen is unknown.

Sequencing used immunoSEQ multiplex PCR; TCRdb keeps in-frame clones, though not all of them. Here the sample spans over 50,000 clones, approximately 83% being singletons. The chain employs TRBV11-2 and TRBJ1-2; D is perhaps TRBD1 (6 bases). The source material was peripheral blood, sampled from a patient treated with photon-based radiotherapy. This sequence originates from a man in his forties with gastric cancer. The CDR3 bases are TGTGCCAGCAGCAAGACCCCGACAGGTTTGGATGGCTACACCTTC. Encoded protein: CASSKTPTGLDGYTF.